The 32 T cell receptor beta chains in this list originate from one sample, sequenced in a study of blood T cell repertoires in COVID-19. The table came from immunoSEQ multiplex PCR; TCRdb's copy has only in-frame clones and leaves some out. The sample has about 230,000 clones, about nine tenths seen once; the top ten hold under 14%. The specimen was peripheral blood. The source of these receptors is a man between 50 and 59 years old with COVID-19, enrolled during active disease.

The V call is TRBV30, the J call TRBJ1-2; the match to TRBD1 covers 7 bases. The CDR3 length is 13 residues. Germline CDR1 is GTSNPN and CDR2 is SVGIG (reference sequence). The junction had 6 bases not matched to a gene; V was cut back by 0 bases and J by 8 bases. CDR3 in amino acids: CAWSVAGGTGYTF. For the CDR3, the DNA is TGTGCCTGGAGTGTAGCAGGGGGAACAGGCTACACCTTC.

This chain connects TRBV14 to TRBJ1-2; the D is unclear. The CDR3 loop spans 13 amino acids. Germline loops: CDR1 SGHDN, CDR2 FVKESK. V was pared by 1 base and J by 2 bases, with 5 bases between. The CDR3 nucleotides read TGTGCCAGCAGCCAAGGTCCGAACTATGGCTACACCTTC. Translated, it gives CASSQGPNYGYTF.

The rearrangement links TRBV6-5 to TRBJ2-3; D possibly corresponds to TRBD2 (5 bases). Trimming removed 5 bases at V and 0 bases at J, with 9 bases between. Germline V lookup: CDR1 MNHEY, CDR2 SVGAGI. This CDR3 spans 14 amino acids. CDR3 protein: CASSPRGSTDTQYF. CDR3 nucleotide sequence: TGTGCCAGCAGTCCCCGCGGGAGCACAGATACGCAGTATTTT.

The chain employs TRBV19 and TRBJ2-2; 7 nucleotides line up with TRBD1. Germline V gene sequence: CDR1 LNHDA, CDR2 SQIVND (reference sequence). The CDR3 contains 12 residues. V lost 10 bases and J lost 8; bases outside the gene matches: 7. The CDR3 loop reads CATRQGIGELFF. The CDR3 bases are TGTGCCACCCGACAGGGTATAGGGGAGCTGTTTTTT.

V gene TRBV29-1 combines with J gene TRBJ2-1; TRBD2 aligns across 12 bases. CDR1 SQVTM and CDR2 ANQGSEA come from the germline V gene. This CDR3 region has 11 residues. V lost 8 bases to trimming and J lost 12 bases; unmatched junction nucleotides: 5. For the CDR3, the DNA is TGCAGCTCAGGACTAGCGGGACGGCAGTTCTTC. Amino acid sequence: CSSGLAGRQFF.

The V and J genes are TRBV6-5 and TRBJ2-1; maybe TRBD1 (6 bases). V gave up 6 bases and J gave up 4 bases, with 13 bases separating them. Germline V lookup: CDR1 MNHEY, CDR2 SVGAGI. The CDR3 sequence is 14 residues long. As DNA, the CDR3 is TGTGCCAGCAGCAGGGGCGGCGGGTACAATGAGCAGTTCTTC. Its protein product is CASSRGGGYNEQFF.

This rearrangement joins TRBV11-1 to TRBJ2-3; 9 bases are shared with TRBD1. CDR1 and CDR2 (germline): SGHAT, FQDESV (reference sequence). The CDR3 is 16 residues long. J was trimmed by 2 bases and V by 5 bases; bases with no gene match: 8. CDR3 sequence (DNA): TGTGCCAGCAGCCTCCGGGGACAGGGACACACAGATACGCAGTATTTT. Protein sequence: CASSLRGQGHTDTQYF.

The V call is TRBV7-6, the J call TRBJ2-5, with 12 bases fitting TRBD2. The germline gives CDR1 SGHVS, CDR2 FNYEAQ. V dropped 2 bases and J dropped 5; count of bases not matched to a gene: 12. CDR3 length equals 18 residues. CDR3 sequence: CASSLIGLAGGLRETQYF. The CDR3 nucleotides read TGTGCCAGCAGCTTAATAGGGCTAGCGGGGGGGCTTCGGGAGACCCAGTACTTC.

Only a few counts were recorded for this clone. The V and J genes are TRBV5-8 and TRBJ1-1; D not certain. V lost 3 bases to trimming and J lost 2 bases, with 8 bases between them. This CDR3 spans 13 amino acids. CDR1 SGHTS and CDR2 YDEGEE come from the germline V gene. The CDR3 DNA reads TGTGCCAGCAGCTCTTGGGCAAACACTGAAGCTTTCTTT. It specifies CASSSWANTEAFF.

The J gene is TRBJ2-3, the V gene TRBV6-2 or TRBV6-3; 9 bases fit TRBD1. The V segment lost 4 bases and the J segment 2 bases; nucleotides outside the gene matches: 4. From germline, CDR1 is MNHEY and CDR2 SVGEGT. CDR3 length: 15 amino acids. The CDR3 nucleotides are TGTGCCAGCAGTTCGGACAGGGGAAACACAGATACGCAGTATTTT. Encoded protein: CASSSDRGNTDTQYF.

The rearrangement joins TRBV7-2 to TRBJ2-3; D remains unclear. The CDR3 has 12 amino acids. The V and J ends lost 5 bases and 6 bases respectively, with 9 bases between them. CDR1 and CDR2 from the germline V gene are SGHTA and FQGNSA. The CDR3 region is CASSPKLDTQYF. CDR3 nucleotides: TGTGCCAGCAGCCCCAAACTGGATACGCAGTATTTT. The full variable domain, in which reference TRBV7-2 and TRBJ2-3 provide the parts outside the CDR3, is GAGVSQSPSNKVTEKGKDVELRCDPISGHTALYWYRQSLGQGLEFLIYFQGNSAPDKSGLPSDRFSAERTGGSVSTLTIQRTQQEDSAVYLCASSPKLDTQYFGPGTRLTVL.

The chain has TRBV7-6 and TRBJ2-7; weak D call: TRBD1 (7 bases). Trimming removed 3 bases at V and 2 bases at J, with 26 bases between. CDR1 is SGHVS, CDR2 FNYEAQ, per germline. The CDR3 length is 19 residues. CDR3 in amino acids: CASSFSASRGTVQTYEQYF. The CDR3 nucleotides read TGTGCCAGCAGCTTCTCCGCAAGTCGGGGGACAGTACAAACCTACGAGCAGTACTTC.

V usage is TRBV12-3 or TRBV12-4 and J usage is TRBJ2-7, with 8 bases matching TRBD1. Unmatched junction bases numbered 3, after V lost 6 bases and J lost 5 bases. The CDR3 consists of 12 residues. The CDR3: CASRTGAHEQYF. The CDR3 DNA reads as TGTGCCAGCAGGACAGGGGCCCACGAGCAGTACTTC.

The chain couples TRBV7-8 to TRBJ1-1, with a tentative D call TRBD1 (5 bases). The V gene lost 5 bases and the J gene lost 3 bases, with 10 bases spanning the gap. The CDR3 is 13 amino acids. In germline, CDR1 is SGHVS, CDR2 FQNEAQ. The DNA for the CDR3 is TGTGCCAGCAGCCGATTACAGGACACTGAAGCTTTCTTT. It specifies CASSRLQDTEAFF.

The chain couples TRBV29-1 to TRBJ2-7; TRBD2 matches 11 bases. The length of the CDR3 is 15 residues. The junction had 9 bases not matched to a gene; V was cut back by 6 bases and J by 2 bases. CDR1 and CDR2 from the germline V gene are SQVTM and ANQGSEA. CDR3 loop: CSVAPRLAGTYEQYF. CDR3 DNA: TGCAGCGTGGCCCCACGACTAGCGGGAACCTACGAGCAGTACTTC.

The chain combines TRBV6-4 with TRBJ2-1, with TRBD2 matching over 7 bases. V was pared by 6 bases and J by 13 bases, with 3 bases of the junction left unmatched. Germline lookup yields CDR1 MRHNA and CDR2 SNTAGT. CDR3 length: 10 amino acids. The CDR3 here is CASRTGGQFF. CDR3 nucleotide sequence: TGTGCCAGCAGAACGGGGGGTCAGTTCTTC.

V is TRBV5-1 and J is TRBJ2-1; a possible D gene is TRBD1 (5 bases). Germline lookup yields CDR1 SGHRS and CDR2 YFSETQ. V lost 0 bases to trimming and J lost 7 bases, with 11 bases between them. The CDR3 runs to 14 residues. The CDR3 protein is CASSLGGLGNEQFF. For the CDR3, the DNA is TGCGCCAGCAGCTTGGGGGGCCTGGGGAATGAGCAGTTCTTC.

In nucleotides, the CDR3 is TGCGCCAGCAGCCAAGGAGGACAGGGCTACACTGAAGCTTTCTTT. Translated, it gives CASSQGGQGYTEAFF. The chain combines TRBV4-3 with TRBJ1-1, with TRBD1 identical over 8 bases. CDR1 is LGHNA and CDR2 is YSLEER in the germline V gene. This CDR3 has 15 residues. The V segment lost 1 base and the J segment 3 bases; nucleotides outside the gene matches: 4.

The rearrangement joins TRBV4-1 to TRBJ2-7, with a tentative D call TRBD1 (6 bases). In germline, CDR1 is MGHRA, CDR2 YSYEKL. The CDR3 has 14 residues. With 3 bases removed from V and 0 bases from J, the gap between germline ends came to 9 bases. The CDR3 nucleotides are TGCGCCAGCAGCCACCGGGACAACTCCTACGAGCAGTACTTC. Protein: CASSHRDNSYEQYF.

The V call is TRBV18, the J call TRBJ2-5; TRBD2 matches at 8 bases. Per the germline V gene, CDR1 is KGHSH and CDR2 is LQKENI. Trimming removed 0 bases from V and 4 bases from J; junction bases left unmatched: 10. The CDR3 length is 17 residues. The CDR3 region is CASSPPGAGVLGETQYF. The CDR3 bases are TGTGCCAGCTCACCACCGGGAGCGGGAGTCTTGGGAGAGACCCAGTACTTC.

The rearrangement links TRBV4-2 to TRBJ2-5, with D unresolved. Germline CDR1 reads LGHNA; CDR2 reads YNFKEQ. This CDR3 region has 14 residues. V was cut by 2 bases and J by 4 bases, with 11 bases left in between. The CDR3 spells CASSQSFQLETQYF. The CDR3 DNA sequence: TGTGCCAGCAGCCAAAGTTTCCAGTTAGAGACCCAGTACTTC.

The chain carries TRBV4-1 and TRBJ2-2; possibly TRBD1 for D (6 bases). The germline CDR1 and CDR2 sequences are MGHRA and YSYEKL. Between the trimmed V and J ends, which lost 8 bases and 0 bases, there was a span of 13 bases. This CDR3 is 15 amino acids long. CDR3 nucleotide sequence: TGCGCCAGCCTACCGACAGGTCCGAACACCGGGGAGCTGTTTTTT. Translating it yields CASLPTGPNTGELFF.

The chain carries TRBV6-1 and TRBJ2-7; 8 positions agree with TRBD1. The ends lost 3 bases at V and 6 bases at J; junction bases unmatched: 4. From germline, CDR1 is MNHNS and CDR2 SASEGT. The length of the CDR3 is 13 residues. Here the CDR3 reads CASSETTGVEQYF. DNA for the CDR3: TGTGCCAGCAGTGAGACGACAGGGGTCGAGCAGTACTTC.

V gene TRBV7-2 combines with J gene TRBJ1-1; maybe TRBD1 (5 bases). CDR3 length equals 13 residues. V was shortened by 6 bases and J by 5 bases, with 13 bases between the two germline ends. Germline lookup yields CDR1 SGHTA and CDR2 FQGNSA. CDR3 residues: CASSIGQGTEAFF. The CDR3 DNA sequence: TGTGCCAGCAGTATTGGGCAGGGTACTGAAGCTTTCTTT.

This chain links TRBV19 with TRBJ2-7; TRBD2 agrees at 8 bases. This CDR3 is built from 15 residues. J lost 2 bases, V lost 0 bases, and 3 bases had no gene match. Germline CDR1 is LNHDA and CDR2 is SQIVND (reference sequence). The CDR3 sequence is CASSIDPGRAYEQYF. CDR3 in DNA: TGTGCCAGTAGTATAGATCCCGGGAGGGCCTACGAGCAGTACTTC.

The V and J genes are TRBV7-8 and TRBJ1-3; D may be TRBD1 (6 bases). Looked up from germline, CDR1 is SGHVS and CDR2 is FQNEAQ. The CDR3 extends over 13 amino acids. V lost 2 bases and J 8 bases, leaving 10 bases between the germline ends. The CDR3 nucleotides read TGTGCCAGCAGCTTAAGGCAGGGGCACACCATATATTTT. It codes for CASSLRQGHTIYF.

This clone was picked up one time. The V and J genes are TRBV27 and TRBJ1-5; D possibly corresponds to TRBD1 (6 bases). This CDR3 has 14 amino acids. Germline CDR1 is MNHEY and CDR2 is SMNVEV (reference sequence). Trimming took off 5 bases at V and 5 bases at J, with 13 bases between the two ends. As DNA, the CDR3 is TGTGCCAGCAGTGCGCACAGGGTGGATCAGCCCCAGCATTTT. Protein sequence: CASSAHRVDQPQHF.

V usage is TRBV14 and J usage is TRBJ1-6; D call uncertain. CDR3 size: 14 residues. The V gene's germline CDR1 is SGHDN and CDR2 FVKESK. V lost 5 bases and J 7 bases, leaving 12 bases between the germline ends. The CDR3 spells CASSTRGWNSPLHF. In DNA form, the CDR3 reads TGTGCCAGCAGCACCCGGGGTTGGAATTCACCCCTCCACTTT.

V is TRBV18 and J is TRBJ2-3, with 9 bases fitting TRBD1. After removal of 2 bases from V and 4 bases from J, the junction contained 4 bases not matched to a gene. Germline CDR1 and CDR2: KGHSH and LQKENI. The CDR3 spans 15 residues. The CDR3 reads CASSPGTGQADTQYF. For the CDR3, the DNA is TGTGCCAGCTCACCAGGGACAGGGCAGGCAGATACGCAGTATTTT.

The rearrangement joins TRBV24-1 to TRBJ1-4, with no clear D. There are 15 residues in the CDR3. Germline values: CDR1 KGHDR, CDR2 SFDVKD. V was cut by 4 bases and J by 7 bases, with 15 bases left in between. The CDR3 here is CATSERGITGEKLFF. In DNA, the CDR3 is TGTGCCACCAGTGAGCGAGGGATCACCGGTGAAAAACTGTTTTTT.

The chain carries TRBV19 and TRBJ2-5; maybe TRBD2 (7 bases). Trimming stripped 5 bases from V and 5 bases from J, with 12 bases between. Germline loops: CDR1 LNHDA, CDR2 SQIVND (reference sequence). The CDR3 extends over 13 amino acids. This chain's CDR3 is CASSPGGRETQYF. The DNA for the CDR3 is TGTGCCAGTAGTCCCGGGGGGCGGGAGACCCAGTACTTC.

The chain links TRBV6-6 to TRBJ2-7; weak D call: TRBD1 (5 bases). The V end was cut by 6 bases, the J end by 0 bases, with 12 bases between. Per germline, CDR1 MNHNY and CDR2 SVGAGI (reference sequence). This CDR3 is built from 14 residues. The CDR3 loop reads CASRLQDISYEQYF. Here the CDR3 DNA reads TGTGCCAGCAGACTACAGGATATCTCCTACGAGCAGTACTTC.